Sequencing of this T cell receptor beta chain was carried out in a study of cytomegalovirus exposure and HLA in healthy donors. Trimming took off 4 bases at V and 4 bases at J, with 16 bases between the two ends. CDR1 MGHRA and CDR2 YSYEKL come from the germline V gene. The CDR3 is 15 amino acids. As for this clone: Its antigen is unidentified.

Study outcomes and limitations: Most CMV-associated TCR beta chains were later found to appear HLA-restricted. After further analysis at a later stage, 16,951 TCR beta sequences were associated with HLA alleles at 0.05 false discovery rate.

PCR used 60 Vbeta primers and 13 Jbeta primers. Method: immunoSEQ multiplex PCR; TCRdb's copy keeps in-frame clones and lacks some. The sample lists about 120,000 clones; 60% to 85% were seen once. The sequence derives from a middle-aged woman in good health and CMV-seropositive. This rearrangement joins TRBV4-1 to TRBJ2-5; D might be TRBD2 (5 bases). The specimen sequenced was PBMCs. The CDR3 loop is CASSPMGVSGETQYF. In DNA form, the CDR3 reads TGCGCCAGCAGCCCCATGGGAGTCTCTGGAGAGACCCAGTACTTC.